This T cell receptor beta chain was identified during a study of cytomegalovirus exposure and HLA in healthy donors (TCRdb year 2017). With respect to the entire study: An earlier analysis of some 550 of the donors reported about 250 Gb of sequence data and roughly 100 million unique TCR beta sequences from about 179 million T cells. An early release covering about 600 HLA-typed donors comprised approximately 300 gigabases of sequencing data and 65 million to 100 million unique TCR sequences. Of the approximately 400 genotyped donors, approximately 83% fell in the genetic ancestry cluster associated with self-reported Caucasian donors. The study aimed to test whether signatures of past pathogen exposure could be identified by cataloging public T cell receptors. The study profiled the T cell repertoires of around 700 subjects by immunosequencing and related them to cytomegalovirus serostatus. Along with the roughly 610-subject first cohort, a separate validation cohort of 120 different subjects was used. To predict cytomegalovirus infection status, the study combined high-throughput TCR immunosequencing, statistical association of individual TCRs with disease status, and machine learning. A later analysis re-examined previously published TCR beta repertoires from more than 550 donors and added high-resolution HLA genotyping to investigate patterns of TCR occurrence. Rather than drawing on any new phenotypic data, the later analysis identified candidate immune exposures from TCR beta sequences and the way those sequences occurred across donors. To decide whether each TCR beta V gene segment behaved as functional or pseudogenic, an earlier analysis of some 540 of the donors relied on high-throughput TCR beta sequencing. Donor age, sex, ethnicity and CMV serostatus were collected together with the repertoire data. A later genetic analysis took genome-wide SNP genotypes for about 55% of the 666 donors and used that subset as a discovery cohort. Every repertoire in the discovery cohort had been generated on one and the same sequencing platform. Both class I and class II loci were covered by HLA typing, at four-digit resolution. The number of typed donors differed by locus: roughly 629-630 for A, B, C, DRB1 and DQB1; 522 for DQA1; 606 for DPA1; and around 490 for DPB1. Because of strong linkage in the cohort, four to six DR-DQ haplotypes were treated as single units for association and clustering. Among 350 to 400 genotyped donors of the cohort, an average of approximately 250,000 unique TCR beta nucleotide sequences were sequenced per donor, about a sixth of them non-productive.

The cohort comprised some 700 healthy bone marrow donors. At the time of sampling, all cohort members were nominally healthy, though unrecorded immune exposures were likely present. The donor was CMV seronegative and belonged to the group of more than 300 seronegative cohort members. A peripheral blood sample was provided by each donor, and peripheral blood mononuclear cells were used for TCR beta sequencing. The Qiagen DNeasy Blood Extraction Kit was used to extract genomic DNA from the blood cell samples. Overall results and qualifications from the work: Correlated functional status among segregating V segments might reflect linkage disequilibrium, but an unknown experimental factor could not be ruled out. In this cohort, only TCR beta chains were sequenced, and detectable features were limited by the absence of alpha or paired-chain data. In vitro tests confirmed that a few of the cytomegalovirus-associated TCR beta chains recognize cytomegalovirus antigens. A later analysis associated about 17,000 TCR beta sequences with specific HLA alleles at a false discovery rate of 0.05. Because HLA typing was unavailable for some donors at each locus, only the typed subset was used in association tests. While some public TCRs were present in many individuals, most TCR sequences turned up only very rarely across donors. Assigning TCR associations to individual alleles was difficult when HLA alleles, especially DR and DQ, strongly co-occurred. Compared with equally common non-associated chains, HLA-associated TCR beta chains in a later analysis were more clonally expanded and had lower generation probabilities. Some IMGT-functional V segments, including TRBV6-2 and TRBV6-3, could not be distinguished by the 87-base-pair reads and were therefore excluded. The only immune exposure information available for the cohort was CMV serostatus. A later genetic analysis associated a missense DCLRE1C variant with V-gene and J-gene trimming of TCR beta chains, and an independent cohort replicated the association. A later analysis found that most CMV-associated TCR beta chains appeared HLA-restricted, with HLA associations seemingly driven largely by CMV exposure. According to the authors, the approach could potentially be generalized to other disease states and immunological phenotypes. The earlier analysis of 587 of the donors excluded 15 to 20 rarely observed V segments, including chromosome 9 orphons, because counts were too low. According to a later analysis, parvovirus B19, influenza, CMV and Epstein-Barr virus appeared linked to several top co-occurrence clusters. A later analysis found that TCR association rates varied across HLA loci, with DRB1 alleles showing the most associated TCRs and HLA-C alleles the fewest. Roughly uniform sequencing depth across donors was assumed in presence/absence analyses, although this assumption may not hold. A further reported finding was that TCR beta sequences accurately predicted the HLA-A and HLA-B alleles for most subjects in the first cohort. The classifier was reported to diagnose cytomegalovirus status with high specificity and sensitivity in both the original cohort and the validation cohort. In the study, roughly 160 TCR beta chains were listed as associated with cytomegalovirus. Compared with the approximately 700-donor mean, donors in an Asian-associated ancestry cluster had fewer N-insertions in productive TCRs, according to a later genetic analysis. Broadly in line with IMGT annotations, most TCR beta V segments showed up in productive rearrangements about 87% or about 30% of the time in an earlier analysis of 450 to 600 of the donors. A cluster of highly shared sequence variants was judged likely to be a technical artifact of the sequencing pipeline.

Libraries were made using the immunoSEQ multiplex PCR assay. The multiplex PCR relied on a mix of 60 forward primers for TCR Vbeta segments and 13 reverse primers for TCR Jbeta segments. The CDR3 region of rearranged TCR beta genes was amplified from genomic DNA by a multiplex PCR assay. The Illumina HiSeq System was used to sequence the amplified TCR beta libraries as 87-base-pair reads. For the original study's pipeline: Across the 700 or so repertoires, a later analysis counted 78 million or so unique TCR beta chains, about 10 million of which were shared by at least two donors. Raw reads were error-corrected and collapsed into unique sequences by a nearest-neighbor algorithm in which closely related sequences were merged to remove PCR and sequencing errors. CDR3 sequences were aligned to IMGT reference sequences to assign V, D and J gene segments. For a sequence to be retained, a match of at least six nucleotides to both a V gene segment and a J gene segment was required. Rearrangements were classified as productive when the CDR3 lacked stop codons and remained in frame with V and J, and all other rearrangements were classified as non-productive. Following IMGT convention, CDR3 was defined as the stretch from the second conserved V-encoded cysteine up to the conserved J-encoded phenylalanine. The earlier analysis of 450 to 750 of the donors excluded any sequence lacking an unambiguous match to a single V gene segment. In an earlier analysis of approximately 610 of the donors, V segments were called functional above 56.7% productive rearrangements and were called segregating when the between-donor standard deviation exceeded 5%. A statistical classification framework was developed to diagnose cytomegalovirus status using the catalog of TCR beta chain sequences. In a later analysis, V and J genes were assigned by comparing TCR nucleotide sequences against IMGT/GENE-DB human TR gene sequences. The TCRdist pipeline was used in a later analysis to assign CDR3 sequences and most-parsimonious VDJ recombination scenarios. In a later analysis, every TCR beta chain was defined by the combination of its CDR3 amino acid sequence and its V-gene family, and reads without a unique V-gene family were dropped. In a later analysis, 450 to 600 highly shared, low-generation-probability nucleotide sequences were removed to address suspected cross-contamination and a sequencing artifact. In a later analysis, a clonal expansion index was calculated for each public chain from normalized within-repertoire ranks of inferred template counts. Generation probabilities in a later analysis came from a VDJ recombination model fitted to out-of-frame rearrangements, and those results were checked against IGoR. Hypergeometric tests were used in a later analysis to score TCR-TCR, TCR-HLA and TCR-CMV co-occurrence, with a repertoire-size bias correction applied to the TCR pairs. To estimate false discovery rates, a later analysis permuted the HLA or CMV assignments 20 times. In a later analysis, co-occurring TCRs were grouped using DBSCAN, and TCRdist sequence similarity was added for clustering within HLA-allele-positive subsets. For co-occurrence clustering, repertoires with fewer than 30,000 or more than 120,000 public chains were excluded, along with four to six repertoires with anomalous nucleotide sharing. TCRdb obtained this table from immuneACCESS and retained in-frame rearrangements with V and J assigned. These tables miss some clones; where compared with another copy, unresolved V genes account for less than half of the shortfall, and the remainder is unexplained. V, J and clone size are taken as reported in that table, and D and trimming were inferred from the DNA itself. The sample table lists about 170,000 clones, 70% to 80% of them with a count of one. The ten largest clonotypes hold about 0.8% of the sample.

Ends trimmed: V by 2 bases, J by 0 bases; bases unmatched to a gene: 3. The germline V gene encodes CDR1 MNHEY and CDR2 SVGAGI. Ends included, the CDR3 has 16 residues. Of the read, only the CDR3 DNA is kept; its 48 bases are in frame from base 1. To note about this clone: Its target antigen remains unknown. The CDR3 does not end in the conserved phenylalanine or tryptophan, so this is likely a read error.

Sequenced sample: PBMCs. The chain links TRBV6-5 with TRBJ2-7; 11 central bases correspond to TRBD1. This sequence originates from a female donor in good health and CMV-seronegative. The DNA sequence is given as TGTGCCAGCAGTTACAGGGGACAGGGGGACTCCTACGAGCAGTACCTC. This gives the protein CASSYRGQGDSYEQYL.